Following are 26 T cell receptor beta chains from one sample sequenced in a study of read filtering for tumor transcriptome and immune sequencing. From 400 to 450 ng of RNA, a library with molecular barcoded alpha/delta and beta/gamma adaptors was made. MiXCR, run by TCRdb on the reads, gives a single entry per CDR3 protein. The profile shows 12,000 to 15,000 distinct CDR3 sequences, about a fifth of them singletons. The sequenced sample consisted of a population of CD138-negative cells sorted from bone marrow. The source of these receptors is a donor at least 40 years old with multiple myeloma.

This clonotype has ten or more counts. V gene TRBV2 combines with J gene TRBJ2-1, with 11 nucleotides matching TRBD2. The CDR3 is made up of 15 amino acids. The J segment lost 9 bases and the V segment lost 4 bases, leaving 8 bases of the junction unmatched. Germline lookup yields CDR1 SNHLY and CDR2 FYNNEI. This chain's CDR3 is CASSAIRTSGSEQFF. In DNA form, the CDR3 reads TGTGCCAGCAGTGCCATCAGGACTAGCGGGTCTGAGCAGTTCTTC.

Ten or more counts support this clonotype. The chain has TRBV5-1 and TRBJ1-1; no clear D gene. Germline CDR1 and CDR2: SGHRS and YFSETQ. There are 12 residues in the CDR3. The V and J ends lost 0 bases and 7 bases respectively, with 7 bases between them. The CDR3 coding sequence is TGCGCCAGCAGCTTGGCGGGGAGTGAAGCTTTCTTT. Its translation is CASSLAGSEAFF.

In the case of this clonotype: One end of the junction varies from germline; a read error may be responsible. V gene TRBV12-3 or TRBV12-4 combines with J gene TRBJ2-3, with D unclear. The CDR3 length is 13 residues. In DNA form, the CDR3 reads TGTGCCAGCAGTTTAGGGGATAAGGATATGCAGTATTTT. This gives the protein CASSLGDKDMQYF.

This clonotype showed up many times. This sequence joins TRBV20-1 and TRBJ2-2; D possibly corresponds to TRBD2 (6 bases). Germline CDR1 is DFQATT and CDR2 is SNEGSKA (reference sequence). CDR3 size: 16 residues. V lost 0 bases and J 6 bases, leaving 17 bases between the germline ends. The chain's CDR3 is CSARDQLGGGAGELFF. The CDR3 region has the DNA TGCAGTGCTAGAGATCAACTAGGAGGAGGGGCCGGGGAGCTGTTTTTT.

This clonotype has just a few counts. This sequence joins TRBV18 and TRBJ2-3; maybe TRBD1 (7 bases). CDR3 size: 14 residues. Trimming took off 8 bases at V and 3 bases at J, with 15 bases between the two ends. Germline loops: CDR1 KGHSH, CDR2 LQKENI. CDR3 nucleotide sequence: TGTGCCAGCGCCCGGGGGACAGTGACAGATACGCAGTATTTT. Its translation is CASARGTVTDTQYF.

As regards this clonotype: With a much larger clone just one base away, this may be a read error. The genes are TRBV12-3 or TRBV12-4 and TRBJ2-7; TRBD2 agrees at 7 bases. The end of the DNA aligns better with TRBJ2-5, so the J call may be wrong. The CDR3 runs to 15 residues. In nucleotides, the CDR3 is TGTGCCAGCAGTAGCGGGAATAGCGGGTCGGAGACCCAGTACTTC. Residues: CASSSGNSGSETQYF.

This clonotype was seen repeatedly, ten times or more. Given the absence of the conserved phenylalanine or tryptophan at the CDR3 end, a read error is likely. No DNA is shown, since the ends of the CDR3 on it are uncertain; the CDR3 is the one TCRdb lists. This chain uses TRBV5-1 with TRBJ2-1; the table's D call, TRBD1, was not checked against the DNA. The CDR3 is 18 amino acids long, termini counted. Germline V gene sequence: CDR1 SGHRS, CDR2 YFSETQ. The CDR3 sequence: CASSLALVFGPSRRGKVA.

For this clonotype: The junction shows a germline mismatch at one end, possibly a read error. V and J are TRBV24-1 and TRBJ2-1, with TRBD1 matching 9 bases. This CDR3 has 14 residues. CDR1 is KGHDR and CDR2 is SFDVKD in the germline V gene. The CDR3 loop reads CATSLGQGCDEEFF. The CDR3, as DNA: TGTGCCACCAGCCTAGGACAGGGGTGCGATGAGGAGTTCTTC.

This clonotype came up many times. The CDR3 loop is CSVVLAAPQSYEQYF. CDR3 in DNA: TGCAGCGTCGTACTAGCGGCACCACAATCCTACGAGCAGTACTTC. This chain links TRBV29-1 with TRBJ2-7; 8 bases are a match to TRBD2. The CDR3 length is 15 residues. V lost 6 bases, J lost 1 base, and 11 bases stayed unmatched. CDR1 is SQVTM, CDR2 ANQGSEA, per germline.

The chain carries TRBV19 and TRBJ1-1, with D possibly being TRBD1 (6 bases). Germline CDR1 LNHDA, CDR2 SQIVND (reference sequence). V lost 10 bases and J 6 bases, leaving 15 bases between the germline ends. The CDR3 totals 12 residues. CDR3 in DNA: TGTGCCACGATGACAGGTTACGCTGAAGCTTTCTTT. It encodes CATMTGYAEAFF.

Only a few counts were recorded for this clonotype. The chain combines TRBV29-1 with TRBJ1-2; 8 nucleotides agree with TRBD1. Germline values: CDR1 SQVTM, CDR2 ANQGSEA. The CDR3 extends over 15 amino acids. V lost 6 bases and J lost 2; bases outside the gene matches: 11. The CDR3 DNA reads TGCAGCGTGGCCAGGATTGGACAGGGCAACTATGGCTACACCTTC. It specifies CSVARIGQGNYGYTF. Combining the CDR3 with reference TRBV29-1 and TRBJ1-2 gives the whole variable domain SAVISQKPSRDICQRGTSLTIQCQVDSQVTMMFWYRQQPGQSLTLIATANQGSEATYESGFVIDKFPISRPNLTFSTLTVSNMSPEDSSIYLCSVARIGQGNYGYTFGSGTRLTVV.

This clonotype was picked up many times. This chain connects TRBV6-2 or TRBV6-3 to TRBJ2-3; D not certain. The CDR3 covers 13 residues. V was shortened by 5 bases and J by 4 bases, with 10 bases between the two germline ends. Per germline, CDR1 MNHEY and CDR2 SVGEGT. Written as DNA, the CDR3 is TGTGCCAGCAGTCTAAACTGGCCAGATACGCAGTATTTT. Protein sequence: CASSLNWPDTQYF.

This clonotype was recorded at least ten times. The CDR3 reads CASSVGEEQFF. The CDR3 nucleotides are TGTGCCAGTAGTGTTGGGGAAGAGCAGTTCTTC. The chain links TRBV19 to TRBJ2-1; D is undetermined. The CDR3 is made up of 11 amino acids. CDR1 is LNHDA and CDR2 is SQIVND in the germline V gene (reference sequence). V lost 5 bases to trimming and J lost 10 bases, with 9 bases between them.

This clonotype was detected many times. The CDR3 spells CASSEATGPYNEQFF. The CDR3 bases are TGTGCCAGCAGTGAGGCGACGGGCCCCTACAATGAGCAGTTCTTC. The chain recombines TRBV2 with TRBJ2-1; no firm D call. Deletions cut 3 bases from V and 2 bases from J, with 11 bases between. Germline V lookup: CDR1 SNHLY, CDR2 FYNNEI. The CDR3 spans 15 residues.

This clonotype was found a few times. The V gene is TRBV7-8, the J gene TRBJ1-2; possibly TRBD1 for D (6 bases). The germline CDR1 and CDR2 sequences are SGHVS and FQNEAQ. CDR3 length equals 14 residues. The V end was cut by 1 base, the J end by 0 bases, with 6 bases between. CDR3 nucleotide sequence: TGTGCCAGCAGCTTAGACAGGGCTAACTATGGCTACACCTTC. Its protein is CASSLDRANYGYTF.

This clonotype occurred many times. The chain employs TRBV28 and TRBJ1-1, with D tentatively TRBD1 (6 bases). CDR1 and CDR2 from the germline V gene are MDHEN and SYDVKM. V was pared by 5 bases and J by 1 base, with 11 bases between. This CDR3 is 14 amino acids long. DNA for the CDR3: TGTGCCAGCAGTCCCGGGACACCGAACACTGAAGCTTTCTTT. Translated, it gives CASSPGTPNTEAFF.

This chain connects TRBV30 to TRBJ2-5; TRBD2 is a possible D gene (5 bases). The V and J ends lost 3 bases and 1 base respectively, with 18 bases between them. The CDR3 spans 16 residues. Looked up from germline, CDR1 is GTSNPN and CDR2 is SVGIG (reference sequence). The CDR3 DNA reads as TGTGCCTGGAGGAACCTAGCCGGAATCCCCCAAGAGACCCAGTACTTC. This encodes CAWRNLAGIPQETQYF. Full variable domain (missing parts from reference TRBV30 and TRBJ2-5): SQTIHQWPATLVQPVGSPLSLECTVEGTSNPNLYWYRQAAGRGLQLLFYSVGIGQISSEVPQNLSASRPQDRQFILSSKKLLLSDSGFYLCAWRNLAGIPQETQYFGPGTRLLVL.

As regards this clonotype: A read error may be the cause here, since a much bigger clone is one base away. This CDR3 fails to terminate in the conserved phenylalanine or tryptophan, so it likely reflects a read error. Because the CDR3's place on the DNA is in doubt, the DNA is left out and the CDR3 is given as listed by TCRdb. J is TRBJ2-5 and V is TRBV21-1. TRBV21-1 is annotated as a pseudogene. The CDR3 is 10 amino acids long, termini counted. CDR3 loop: CAKFRETQYS.

This clonotype has ten or more counts. The CDR3 DNA reads as TGTGCCAGCAGCCAAGGGAGGTACATTCAGACCCAGTACTTC. Encoded protein: CASSQGRYIQTQYF. The J gene is TRBJ2-5, the V gene TRBV3-1; possibly TRBD2 for D (5 bases). V was pared by 1 base and J by 6 bases, with 12 bases between. Germline lookup yields CDR1 LGHDT and CDR2 YNNKEL (reference sequence). This CDR3 region has 14 residues.

A word on this clonotype: This may be a read error, as it is one base from a much larger clone. V is TRBV7-9 and J is TRBJ2-6, with D uncertain. This CDR3 contains 19 residues. Germline V CDR1 and CDR2: SEHNR, FQNEAQ (reference sequence). The CDR3: CASCLVDRHPTSGANVLTF. The DNA for the CDR3 is TGTGCCAGCTGCTTAGTGGATCGTCACCCCACCTCTGGGGCCAACGTCCTGACTTTC.

A word on this clonotype: A much more abundant neighbour one base away suggests this may be a read error. V is TRBV4-1 and J is TRBJ2-5; 10 positions match TRBD2. V trimming: 8 bases; J trimming: 2 bases; junction bases outside the gene matches: 11. CDR1 is MGHRA and CDR2 is YSYEKL in the germline V gene. This CDR3 spans 16 amino acids. CDR3 protein: CASGPPLAGKQETQYF. In DNA, the CDR3 is TGCGCCAGCGGCCCACCACTAGCGGGAAAACAAGAGACCCAGTACTTC.

The V call is TRBV5-5, the J call TRBJ2-7; possibly TRBD1 for D (5 bases). Germline CDR1 and CDR2: SGHKS and YYEKEE (reference sequence). The CDR3 is 12 amino acids. V lost 4 bases, J lost 3 bases, and 8 bases lay in between. The CDR3 region has the DNA TGTGCCAGCAGCCTGCAGGGCTACGAGCAGTACTTC. Encoded protein: CASSLQGYEQYF. Together with reference TRBV5-5 and TRBJ2-7, the CDR3 gives the full variable domain: DAGVTQSPTHLIKTRGQQVTLRCSPISGHKSVSWYQQVLGQGPQFIFQYYEKEERGRGNFPDRFSARQFPNYSSELNVNALLLGDSALYLCASSLQGYEQYFGPGTRLTVT.

This clonotype was seen repeatedly, ten times or more. The chain recombines TRBV30 with TRBJ2-1; the D is unclear. This CDR3 contains 12 residues. Germline loops: CDR1 GTSNPN, CDR2 SVGIG (reference sequence). Trimming shortened V by 1 base and J by 4 bases, and 5 bases separated the two germline ends. CDR3 in DNA: TGTGCCTGGAGTGAGCTTTACAATGAGCAGTTCTTC. Residues: CAWSELYNEQFF.

This clonotype came up many times. The rearrangement uses TRBV15 and TRBJ1-4; TRBD1 might be the D (5 bases). This CDR3 is 15 amino acids long. Germline CDR1 reads LNHNV; CDR2 reads YYDKDF (reference sequence). V lost 5 bases and J 7 bases, leaving 17 bases between the germline ends. The CDR3 DNA reads as TGTGCCACCAGCGGCCCCGGGGCGGGGATTGAAAAACTGTTTTTT. It is translated as CATSGPGAGIEKLFF.

Comments on this clonotype: The junction shows a germline mismatch at one end, possibly a read error. The rearrangement links TRBV7-8 to TRBJ2-2; TRBD2 matches 7 bases. The CDR3 extends over 15 amino acids. The V gene's germline CDR1 is SGHVS and CDR2 FQNEAQ. The CDR3 spells CASSLFWLAAGEPFF. Here the CDR3 DNA reads TGTGCCAGCAGCTTATTTTGGCTAGCGGCCGGGGAGCCGTTTTTT.

Note on this clonotype: A much larger clone lies one base from this, so it may be a read error. The J gene is TRBJ2-5, the V gene TRBV5-6; no clear D. The CDR3 length is 13 residues. The germline V gene encodes CDR1 SGHDT and CDR2 YYEEEE. Trimming took off 4 bases at V and 1 base at J, with 8 bases between the two ends. Here the CDR3 DNA reads TGTGCCAGCAGCACCGGATTCCAAGAGACCCAGTACTTC. Protein sequence: CASSTGFQETQYF.